This is a list of T cell receptor beta chains from one sample in a study of OX40 agonist ivuxolimab in advanced cancers. The protocol was immunoSEQ multiplex PCR, while the TCRdb copy is restricted to in-frame clones and leaves out a portion. The sample yields about 93,000 clones, around 92% seen once. This material consisted of CD4+ or CD8+ T cells sorted from blood, taken in a trial of the OX40 agonist ivuxolimab. The receptors were sampled from an adult with an advanced solid tumor such as melanoma, head and neck, liver or kidney cancer. The CDR3 runs from the conserved cysteine through the conserved F or W. D genes are given only for firm matches. Clone size is stated in some rows and not others, as once, few, many or a class when expanded.

j_gene: TRBJ2-2; d_gene: .; abundance: .; v_gene: TRBV4-1; CDR3aa: CASSQEEGWDTGELFF; CDR3nt: TGCGCCAGCAGCCAAGAAGAGGGGTGGGACACCGGGGAGCTGTTTTTT
j_gene: TRBJ1-4; d_gene: .; abundance: .; v_gene: TRBV30; CDR3aa: CAWRPGTHANEKLFF; CDR3nt: TGTGCCTGGAGGCCCGGGACACACGCTAATGAAAAACTGTTTTTT
j_gene: TRBJ1-2; d_gene: TRBD1; abundance: .; v_gene: TRBV9; CDR3aa: CASSVDSRDRGFGYTF; CDR3nt: TGTGCCAGCAGCGTCGACTCCCGGGACAGGGGTTTTGGCTACACCTTC
j_gene: TRBJ2-3; d_gene: .; abundance: .; v_gene: TRBV7-9; CDR3aa: CASSLEGLTDTQYF; CDR3nt: TGTGCCAGCAGCTTAGAGGGGCTCACAGATACGCAGTATTTT
j_gene: TRBJ1-1; d_gene: .; abundance: .; v_gene: TRBV25-1; CDR3aa: CASSDVGEGAFF; CDR3nt: TGTGCCAGCAGTGACGTGGGGGAGGGGGCTTTCTTT
j_gene: TRBJ2-7; d_gene: TRBD1; abundance: .; v_gene: TRBV19; CDR3aa: CASSISSGGAPYEQYF; CDR3nt: TGTGCCAGTAGTATATCGTCAGGGGGTGCGCCCTACGAGCAGTACTTC
j_gene: TRBJ2-3; d_gene: TRBD1; abundance: .; v_gene: TRBV30; CDR3aa: CAWTTGTGVSTDTQYF; CDR3nt: TGTGCCTGGACCACGGGGACAGGGGTCAGCACAGATACGCAGTATTTT
j_gene: TRBJ1-6; d_gene: .; abundance: .; v_gene: TRBV6-1; CDR3aa: CASSEDRITLHF; CDR3nt: TGTGCCAGCAGTGAAGATAGAATTACCCTCCACTTT
j_gene: TRBJ2-4; d_gene: .; abundance: .; v_gene: TRBV15; CDR3aa: CATSRDLDLAKNIQYF; CDR3nt: TGTGCCACCAGCAGAGATCTAGATCTAGCCAAAAACATTCAGTACTTC
j_gene: TRBJ2-1; d_gene: .; abundance: .; v_gene: TRBV9; CDR3aa: CASSPGPETFEQFF; CDR3nt: TGTGCCAGCAGCCCGGGACCAGAGACCTTTGAGCAGTTCTTC
j_gene: TRBJ2-1; d_gene: TRBD1; abundance: .; v_gene: TRBV30; CDR3aa: CACWDRGYNNEQFF; CDR3nt: TGTGCCTGCTGGGACAGGGGATACAACAATGAGCAGTTCTTC
j_gene: TRBJ1-4; d_gene: TRBD1; abundance: .; v_gene: TRBV30; CDR3aa: CAWSLTQGPNEKLFF; CDR3nt: TGTGCCTGGAGTCTAACACAGGGGCCTAATGAAAAACTGTTTTTT
j_gene: TRBJ2-4; d_gene: .; abundance: .; v_gene: TRBV10-3; CDR3aa: CAISADSKNIQYF; CDR3nt: TGTGCCATCAGTGCGGACAGCAAAAACATTCAGTACTTC
j_gene: TRBJ1-6; d_gene: .; abundance: few; v_gene: TRBV10-1; CDR3aa: CASSEARNSPLHF; CDR3nt: TGCGCCAGCAGTGAAGCCAGAAATTCACCCCTCCACTTT
j_gene: TRBJ2-3; d_gene: TRBD2; abundance: .; v_gene: TRBV29-1; CDR3aa: CSVDNSGGAQDTQYF; CDR3nt: TGCAGCGTTGATAACAGCGGGGGGGCACAAGATACGCAGTATTTT
j_gene: TRBJ2-5; d_gene: .; abundance: .; v_gene: TRBV19; CDR3aa: CASSIGSSETQYF; CDR3nt: TGTGCCAGTAGTATCGGGTCGTCGGAGACCCAGTACTTC
j_gene: TRBJ2-5; d_gene: TRBD2; abundance: .; v_gene: TRBV6-5; CDR3aa: CASSWTSGWAETQYF; CDR3nt: TGTGCCAGCAGTTGGACTAGCGGGTGGGCAGAGACCCAGTACTTC
j_gene: TRBJ1-1; d_gene: TRBD1; abundance: .; v_gene: TRBV25-1; CDR3aa: CASGTGVGTEAFF; CDR3nt: TGTGCCAGCGGGACAGGGGTGGGCACTGAAGCTTTCTTT
j_gene: TRBJ2-3; d_gene: TRBD1; abundance: .; v_gene: TRBV6-8; CDR3aa: CASSPPDFGQGFDFGCTDTQYF; CDR3nt: TGTGCCAGCAGTCCCCCCGACTTCGGACAGGGGTTCGATTTTGGGTGCACAGATACGCAGTATTTT
j_gene: TRBJ1-3; d_gene: .; abundance: .; v_gene: TRBV6-6; CDR3aa: CASSWDIGNTIYF; CDR3nt: TGTGCCAGCAGTTGGGACATCGGAAACACCATATATTTT
j_gene: TRBJ1-1; d_gene: TRBD1; abundance: .; v_gene: TRBV7-8; CDR3aa: CASSLGTGLLNTEAFF; CDR3nt: TGTGCCAGCAGCTTAGGGACAGGCCTTCTAAACACTGAAGCTTTCTTT
j_gene: TRBJ1-3; d_gene: .; abundance: .; v_gene: TRBV18; CDR3aa: CASSFQSGNTIYF; CDR3nt: TGTGCCAGCTCATTCCAATCTGGAAACACCATATATTTT
j_gene: TRBJ1-1; d_gene: .; abundance: .; v_gene: TRBV14; CDR3aa: CASSQGVLGGWTEAFF; CDR3nt: TGTGCCAGCAGCCAAGGAGTTCTCGGGGGTTGGACTGAAGCTTTCTTT
j_gene: TRBJ1-5; d_gene: .; abundance: .; v_gene: TRBV11-2; CDR3aa: CASSLADRNQPQHF; CDR3nt: TGTGCCAGCAGCTTAGCAGATCGCAATCAGCCCCAGCATTTT
j_gene: TRBJ2-3; d_gene: TRBD2; abundance: .; v_gene: TRBV5-1; CDR3aa: CASSLGGTRVTDTQYF; CDR3nt: TGCGCCAGCAGCTTGGGCGGGACTAGGGTAACAGATACGCAGTATTTT
j_gene: TRBJ2-3; d_gene: .; abundance: .; v_gene: TRBV29-1; CDR3aa: CSVEQGVGDTQYF; CDR3nt: TGCAGCGTTGAACAGGGAGTTGGAGATACGCAGTATTTT
j_gene: TRBJ2-2; d_gene: TRBD1; abundance: .; v_gene: TRBV19; CDR3aa: CASRIKGTGFGELFF; CDR3nt: TGTGCCAGTAGAATCAAAGGGACAGGGTTCGGGGAGCTGTTTTTT
j_gene: TRBJ2-5; d_gene: .; abundance: .; v_gene: TRBV5-1; CDR3aa: CASSDIETQYF; CDR3nt: TGCGCCAGCAGCGATATCGAGACCCAGTACTTC
j_gene: TRBJ1-5; d_gene: .; abundance: .; v_gene: TRBV2; CDR3aa: CASSEDNSPSQPQHF; CDR3nt: TGTGCCAGCAGTGAGGATAACAGTCCCTCCCAGCCCCAGCATTTT
j_gene: TRBJ1-4; d_gene: TRBD1; abundance: .; v_gene: TRBV5-1; CDR3aa: CASSYGVGQQIEKLFF; CDR3nt: TGCGCCAGCAGCTATGGGGTGGGACAGCAAATCGAAAAACTGTTTTTT
j_gene: TRBJ2-5; d_gene: .; abundance: few; v_gene: TRBV5-1; CDR3aa: CASSLGSGRGYQETQYF; CDR3nt: TGCGCCAGCAGCTTGGGGTCGGGACGGGGGTACCAAGAGACCCAGTACTTC
j_gene: TRBJ2-2; d_gene: TRBD1; abundance: .; v_gene: TRBV9; CDR3aa: CASSVRTGVATGELFF; CDR3nt: TGTGCCAGCAGCGTCCGGACAGGGGTAGCAACCGGGGAGCTGTTTTTT
j_gene: TRBJ2-1; d_gene: .; abundance: .; v_gene: TRBV7-2; CDR3aa: CASSLVAGQRHNEQFF; CDR3nt: TGTGCCAGCAGCTTAGTGGCGGGACAGCGACACAATGAGCAGTTCTTC
j_gene: TRBJ1-3; d_gene: .; abundance: .; v_gene: TRBV2; CDR3aa: CASSEQKNTIYF; CDR3nt: TGTGCCAGCAGTGAACAGAAAAACACCATATATTTT
j_gene: TRBJ2-3; d_gene: TRBD2; abundance: .; v_gene: TRBV7-9; CDR3aa: CASSLGTSRDLSTDTQYF; CDR3nt: TGTGCCAGCAGCTTAGGGACTAGCAGAGACTTAAGCACAGATACGCAGTATTTT
j_gene: TRBJ2-5; d_gene: .; abundance: few; v_gene: TRBV2; CDR3aa: CASNGVTQETQYF; CDR3nt: TGTGCCAGCAACGGGGTGACCCAAGAGACCCAGTACTTC
j_gene: TRBJ1-3; d_gene: .; abundance: .; v_gene: TRBV6-5; CDR3aa: CASSYGGRNGNTIYF; CDR3nt: TGTGCCAGCAGTTACGGGGGGCGGAATGGAAACACCATATATTTT
j_gene: TRBJ2-1; d_gene: .; abundance: .; v_gene: TRBV5-1; CDR3aa: CASSFRLGNYEQFF; CDR3nt: TGCGCCAGCAGCTTCCGTCTGGGGAATTATGAGCAGTTCTTC
j_gene: TRBJ1-3; d_gene: TRBD1; abundance: once; v_gene: TRBV6-5; CDR3aa: CASSYGTGTIGNTIYF; CDR3nt: TGTGCCAGCAGTTACGGGACAGGGACTATCGGAAACACCATATATTTT
j_gene: TRBJ1-1; d_gene: TRBD1; abundance: .; v_gene: TRBV7-2; CDR3aa: CASSSWDRNTEAFF; CDR3nt: TGTGCCAGCAGCTCATGGGACAGAAACACTGAAGCTTTCTTT
j_gene: TRBJ2-3; d_gene: .; abundance: once; v_gene: TRBV30; CDR3aa: CAWRHTDTQYF; CDR3nt: TGTGCCTGGAGACACACAGATACGCAGTATTTT
j_gene: TRBJ2-7; d_gene: .; abundance: .; v_gene: TRBV7-2; CDR3aa: CASSLWAGLGYEQYF; CDR3nt: TGTGCCAGCAGCCTATGGGCAGGCCTGGGGTACGAGCAGTACTTC
j_gene: TRBJ2-5; d_gene: .; abundance: .; v_gene: TRBV7-9; CDR3aa: CASSLRDPQETQYF; CDR3nt: TGTGCCAGCAGCCTCCGGGACCCCCAAGAGACCCAGTACTTC
j_gene: TRBJ2-3; d_gene: .; abundance: .; v_gene: TRBV25-1; CDR3aa: CASSPQWAADTQYF; CDR3nt: TGTGCCAGCAGTCCGCAGTGGGCTGCAGATACGCAGTATTTT
j_gene: TRBJ1-2; d_gene: .; abundance: .; v_gene: TRBV5-4; CDR3aa: CASSLAAGGGYTF; CDR3nt: TGTGCCAGCAGCTTGGCCGCGGGTGGCGGCTACACCTTC
j_gene: TRBJ1-5; d_gene: TRBD1; abundance: .; v_gene: TRBV6-5; CDR3aa: CASSDRVGNQPQHF; CDR3nt: TGTGCCAGCTCTGACAGGGTGGGCAATCAGCCCCAGCATTTT
j_gene: TRBJ2-1; d_gene: .; abundance: .; v_gene: TRBV28; CDR3aa: CASSSTGTPDNEQFF; CDR3nt: TGTGCCAGCAGTTCCACCGGGACACCTGACAATGAGCAGTTCTTC
j_gene: TRBJ2-1; d_gene: .; abundance: .; v_gene: TRBV11-3; CDR3aa: CASSQSHNEQFF; CDR3nt: TGTGCCAGCAGCCAAAGCCACAATGAGCAGTTCTTC
j_gene: TRBJ1-2; d_gene: TRBD1; abundance: .; v_gene: TRBV19; CDR3aa: CVSSTSTGGDYGYTF; CDR3nt: TGTGTCAGTAGTACCTCGACAGGGGGTGACTATGGCTACACCTTC
j_gene: TRBJ1-3; d_gene: .; abundance: once; v_gene: TRBV5-1; CDR3aa: CASSFDSGNTIYF; CDR3nt: TGCGCCAGCAGCTTCGACTCTGGAAACACCATATATTTT
j_gene: TRBJ1-2; d_gene: .; abundance: once; v_gene: TRBV7-2; CDR3aa: CASSLALGTYYGYTF; CDR3nt: TGTGCCAGCAGCTTAGCGCTGGGCACATACTATGGCTACACCTTC
j_gene: TRBJ1-4; d_gene: .; abundance: .; v_gene: TRBV27; CDR3aa: CASSSGGLEKLFF; CDR3nt: TGTGCCAGCAGTTCTGGGGGGCTAGAAAAACTGTTTTTT
j_gene: TRBJ2-7; d_gene: TRBD2; abundance: .; v_gene: TRBV29-1; CDR3aa: CSVERGDYEQYF; CDR3nt: TGCAGCGTTGAACGGGGGGACTACGAGCAGTACTTC
j_gene: TRBJ2-2; d_gene: .; abundance: .; v_gene: TRBV19; CDR3aa: CASSTGDANTGELFF; CDR3nt: TGTGCCAGTAGTACAGGAGACGCGAACACCGGGGAGCTGTTTTTT
j_gene: TRBJ1-3; d_gene: .; abundance: .; v_gene: TRBV14; CDR3aa: CASSQGLLNAGNTIYF; CDR3nt: TGTGCCAGCAGCCAAGGTCTCCTGAACGCTGGAAACACCATATATTTT